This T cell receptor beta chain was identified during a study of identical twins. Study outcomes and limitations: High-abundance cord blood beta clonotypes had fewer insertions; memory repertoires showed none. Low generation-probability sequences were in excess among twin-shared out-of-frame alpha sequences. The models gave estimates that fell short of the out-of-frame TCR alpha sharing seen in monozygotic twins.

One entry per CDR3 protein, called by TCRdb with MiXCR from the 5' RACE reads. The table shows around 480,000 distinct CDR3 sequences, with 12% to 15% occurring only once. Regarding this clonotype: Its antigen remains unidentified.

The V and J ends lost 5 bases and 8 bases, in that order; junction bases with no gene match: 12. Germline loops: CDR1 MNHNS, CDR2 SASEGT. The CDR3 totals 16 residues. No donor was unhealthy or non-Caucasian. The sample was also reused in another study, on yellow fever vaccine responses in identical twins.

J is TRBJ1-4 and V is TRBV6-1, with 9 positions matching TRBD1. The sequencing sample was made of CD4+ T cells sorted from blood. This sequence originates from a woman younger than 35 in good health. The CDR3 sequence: CASSPLPGQGREKLFF. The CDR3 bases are TGTGCCAGCAGTCCCCTCCCGGGACAGGGTAGGGAAAAACTGTTTTTT.